A selection of T cell receptor beta chains follows, all from one sample in a study of T cell changes during pregnancy in multiple sclerosis. Repertoires were generated with immunoSEQ multiplex PCR, while TCRdb's copy carries only in-frame clones and drops some. The table lists tens of thousands of clones, about 92% of them singletons. Sequenced material: peripheral blood, taken in the first trimester of pregnancy. These receptors all stem from a female donor with multiple sclerosis, enrolled in a pregnancy study. Each CDR3 is given with its conserved first and last residue. D genes are given only for firm matches. For some rows the clone size is stated as once, few or many, or as a class when expanded; others skip it.

DNA | CDR3 | D | V | size | J
TGTGCCAGTAGTATTTTAATGGGACAGGGGGCGAGCAATCAGCCCCAGCATTTT | CASSILMGQGASNQPQHF | TRBD1 | TRBV19 | . | TRBJ1-5
TGTGCCAGCAGCTTTTCCGGACAGGGGGGGACTGAAGCTTTCTTT | CASSFSGQGGTEAFF | TRBD1 | TRBV11-3 | . | TRBJ1-1
TGTGCCAGTAGTATAGTAGGGACAGGGGGCGCTTGGAACACTGAAGCTTTCTTT | CASSIVGTGGAWNTEAFF | TRBD1 | TRBV19 | . | TRBJ1-1
TGTGCCAGAAGGGGGAGAGTGGAGGACGCCTATAATTCACCCCTCCACTTT | CARRGRVEDAYNSPLHF | . | TRBV5-3 | . | TRBJ1-6
TGTGCCAGCAGTATGGGGGGGGCGCTTGTATCCTATGAGCAGTTCTTC | CASSMGGALVSYEQFF | . | TRBV6-6 | . | TRBJ2-1
TGTGCCAGTAGTATAGTCCAGGGCTCAGATACGCAGTATTTT | CASSIVQGSDTQYF | . | TRBV19 | . | TRBJ2-3
TGTGCCAGCGGGTATGAGCAGTTCTTC | CASGYEQFF | . | TRBV19 | . | TRBJ2-1
TGTGCCAGCAGCGCCTTAGCGGGGGGGTACAATGAGCAGTTCTTC | CASSALAGGYNEQFF | TRBD2 | TRBV9 | . | TRBJ2-1
TGTGCCAGCAGCTTAGTTCCGGCGGGGGGGGTGGAGACCCAGTACTTC | CASSLVPAGGVETQYF | TRBD2 | TRBV7-2 | . | TRBJ2-5
TGTGCCAGTACGTTAGGGAGCTCCTACGAGCAGTACTTC | CASTLGSSYEQYF | . | TRBV6-5 | . | TRBJ2-7
TGTGCCAGTAGTAGCGGGGGGCCCGGTGAGACCCAGTACTTC | CASSSGGPGETQYF | TRBD2 | TRBV19 | . | TRBJ2-5
TGTGCTAGTGGTCGATATTCCGGGACAACATCCTACGAGCAGTACTTC | CASGRYSGTTSYEQYF | . | TRBV12-5 | . | TRBJ2-7
TGCGCTAGCAGCCAAGATCATGGGCAGGGTTCGAGCTCCTATAATTCACCCCTCCACTTT | CASSQDHGQGSSSYNSPLHF | . | TRBV4-3 | . | TRBJ1-6
TGTGCCAGCTTCCCGGGACAGGGACATGAAAAACTGTTTTTT | CASFPGQGHEKLFF | TRBD1 | TRBV19 | . | TRBJ1-4
TGTGCCAGCTCACCCGGACAGGGGGCCAATCAGCCCCAGCATTTT | CASSPGQGANQPQHF | TRBD1 | TRBV18 | few | TRBJ1-5
TGCGCCAGCAGCCAAGATCGAGCGGGGCTCCGCCAGCCCCAGCATTTT | CASSQDRAGLRQPQHF | . | TRBV4-3 | . | TRBJ1-5
TGTGCCAGCAGCTTAGGCAGGGAAGGGACCCAGTACTTC | CASSLGREGTQYF | . | TRBV7-2 | . | TRBJ2-5